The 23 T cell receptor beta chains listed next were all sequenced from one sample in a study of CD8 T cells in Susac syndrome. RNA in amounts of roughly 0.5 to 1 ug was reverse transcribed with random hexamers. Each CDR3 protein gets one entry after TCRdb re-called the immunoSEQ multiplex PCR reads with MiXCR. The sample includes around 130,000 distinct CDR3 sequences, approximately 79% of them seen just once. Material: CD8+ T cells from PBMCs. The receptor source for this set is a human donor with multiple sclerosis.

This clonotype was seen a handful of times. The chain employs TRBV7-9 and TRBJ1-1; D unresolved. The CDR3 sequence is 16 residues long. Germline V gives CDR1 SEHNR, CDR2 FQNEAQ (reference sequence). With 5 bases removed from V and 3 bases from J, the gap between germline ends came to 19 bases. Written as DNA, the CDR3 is TGTGCCAGCAGCCCACCATCGAGTAGGTGGGACACTGAAGCTTTCTTT. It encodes CASSPPSSRWDTEAFF.

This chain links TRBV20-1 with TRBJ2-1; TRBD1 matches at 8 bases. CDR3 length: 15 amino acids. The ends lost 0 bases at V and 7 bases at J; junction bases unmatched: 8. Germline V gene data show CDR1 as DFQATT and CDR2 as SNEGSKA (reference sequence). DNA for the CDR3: TGCAGTGCTAGAGAAACCGGGACAGGACTTAATGAGCAGTTCTTC. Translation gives CSARETGTGLNEQFF.

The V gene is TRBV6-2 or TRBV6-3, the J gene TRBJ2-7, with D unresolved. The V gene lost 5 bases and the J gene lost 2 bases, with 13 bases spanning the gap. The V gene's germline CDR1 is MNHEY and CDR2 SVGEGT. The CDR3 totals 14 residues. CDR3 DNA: TGTGCCAGCAGTCCTCCAACTGAAACCTACGAGCAGTACGTC. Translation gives CASSPPTETYEQYV.

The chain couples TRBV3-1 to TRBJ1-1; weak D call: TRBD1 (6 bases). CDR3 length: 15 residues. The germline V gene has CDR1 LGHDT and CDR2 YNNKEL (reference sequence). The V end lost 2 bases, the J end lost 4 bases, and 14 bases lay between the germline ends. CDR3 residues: CASSQNPGQFTEAFF. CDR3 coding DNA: TGTGCCAGCAGCCAAAACCCAGGACAGTTCACTGAAGCTTTCTTT.

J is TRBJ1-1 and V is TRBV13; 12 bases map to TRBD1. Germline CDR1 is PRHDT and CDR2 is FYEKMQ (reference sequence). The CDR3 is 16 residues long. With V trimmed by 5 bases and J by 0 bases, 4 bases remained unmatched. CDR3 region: CASSRDRGLLNTEAFF. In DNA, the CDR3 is TGTGCCAGCAGCCGGGACAGGGGGCTATTGAACACTGAAGCTTTCTTT.

The CDR3 coding sequence is TGTGCCAGCACGCCAGGGACAGATGAAGCTTTCTTT. Its translation is CASTPGTDEAFF. The chain couples TRBV7-9 to TRBJ1-1; 7 bases are a match to TRBD1. The CDR3 extends over 12 amino acids. The germline gives CDR1 SEHNR, CDR2 FQNEAQ (reference sequence). The V and J ends lost 7 bases and 7 bases, in that order; junction bases with no gene match: 6.

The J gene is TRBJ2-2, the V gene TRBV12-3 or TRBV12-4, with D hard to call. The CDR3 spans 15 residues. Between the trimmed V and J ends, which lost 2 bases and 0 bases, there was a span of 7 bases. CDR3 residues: CASSLWQPNTGELFF. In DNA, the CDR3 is TGTGCCAGCAGTTTATGGCAGCCGAACACCGGGGAGCTGTTTTTT.

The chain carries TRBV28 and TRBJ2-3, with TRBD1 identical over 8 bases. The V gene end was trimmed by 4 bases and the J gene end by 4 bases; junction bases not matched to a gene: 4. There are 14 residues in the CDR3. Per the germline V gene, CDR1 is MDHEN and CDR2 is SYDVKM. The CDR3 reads CASSSRTGPDTQYF. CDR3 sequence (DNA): TGTGCCAGCAGTTCCCGGACAGGGCCAGATACGCAGTATTTT.

CDR3 sequence reads: CATMWTGNTEAFF. As DNA, the CDR3 is TGTGCCACCATGTGGACAGGGAACACTGAAGCTTTCTTT. The chain has TRBV28 and TRBJ1-1, with TRBD1 matching 7 bases. This CDR3 spans 13 amino acids. Germline-derived CDR1 and CDR2 are MDHEN and SYDVKM. V lost 10 bases to trimming and J lost 1 base; unmatched junction nucleotides: 6. The full variable domain, completed using reference TRBV28 and TRBJ1-1, is DVKVTQSSRYLVKRTGEKVFLECVQDMDHENMFWYRQDPGLGLRLIYFSYDVKMKEKGDIPEGYSVSREKKERFSLILESASTNQTSMYLCATMWTGNTEAFFGQGTRLTVV.

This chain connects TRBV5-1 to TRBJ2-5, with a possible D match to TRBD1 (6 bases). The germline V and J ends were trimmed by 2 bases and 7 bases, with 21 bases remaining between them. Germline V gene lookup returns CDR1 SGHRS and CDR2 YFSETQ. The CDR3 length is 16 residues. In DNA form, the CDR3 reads TGCGCCAGCAGCTTCGATTCCACAGGGCGAACAGGGACCCAGTACTTC. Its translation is CASSFDSTGRTGTQYF.

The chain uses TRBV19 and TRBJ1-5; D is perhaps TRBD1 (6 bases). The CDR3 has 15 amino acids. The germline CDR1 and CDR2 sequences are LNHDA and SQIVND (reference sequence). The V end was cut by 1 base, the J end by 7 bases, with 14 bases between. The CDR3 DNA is TGTGCCAGTAGTATAGCCGGGACATCCTTACAGCCCCAGCATTTT. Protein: CASSIAGTSLQPQHF.

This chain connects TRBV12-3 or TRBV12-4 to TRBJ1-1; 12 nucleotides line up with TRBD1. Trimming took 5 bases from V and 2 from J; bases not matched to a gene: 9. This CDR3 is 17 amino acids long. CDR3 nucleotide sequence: TGTGCCAGCAGTCCCATTCCCGGGACAGGGGGCAACACTGAAGCTTTCTTT. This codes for CASSPIPGTGGNTEAFF.

CDR3 DNA: TGTGCCTGGAGTGTAACCACGACTGATGGCTACACCTTC. Translated, it gives CAWSVTTTDGYTF. The gene calls are TRBV30 and TRBJ1-2; no clear D gene. Germline V gene data show CDR1 as GTSNPN and CDR2 as SVGIG (reference sequence). CDR3 length equals 13 residues. With 0 bases removed from V and 6 bases from J, the gap between germline ends came to 11 bases.

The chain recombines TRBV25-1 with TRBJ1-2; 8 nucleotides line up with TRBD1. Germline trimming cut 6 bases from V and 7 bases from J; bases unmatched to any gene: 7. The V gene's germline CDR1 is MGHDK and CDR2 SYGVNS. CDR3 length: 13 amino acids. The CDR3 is CASSGQGSIGYTF. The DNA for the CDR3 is TGTGCCAGCAGCGGACAGGGCTCGATTGGCTACACCTTC.

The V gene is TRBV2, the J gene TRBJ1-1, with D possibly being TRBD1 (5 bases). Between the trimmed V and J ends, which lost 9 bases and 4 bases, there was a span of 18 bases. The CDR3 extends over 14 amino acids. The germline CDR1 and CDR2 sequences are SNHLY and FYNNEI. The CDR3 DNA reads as TGTGCCAGAGTACCGGGGCGGATGAGCACTGAAGCTTTCTTT. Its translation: CARVPGRMSTEAFF.

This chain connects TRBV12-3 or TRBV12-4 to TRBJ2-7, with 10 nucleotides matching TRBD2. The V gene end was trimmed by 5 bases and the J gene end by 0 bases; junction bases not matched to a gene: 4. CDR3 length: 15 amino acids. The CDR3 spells CASSLSGRSSYEQYV. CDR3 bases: TGTGCCAGCAGTCTTAGCGGGAGGAGCTCCTACGAGCAGTACGTC.

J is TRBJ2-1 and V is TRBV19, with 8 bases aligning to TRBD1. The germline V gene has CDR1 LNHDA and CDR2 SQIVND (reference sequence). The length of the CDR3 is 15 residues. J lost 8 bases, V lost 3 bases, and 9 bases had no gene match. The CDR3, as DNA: TGTGCCAGTAGTATTGGGACAGGAAGAGAGGATGAGCAGTTCTTC. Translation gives CASSIGTGREDEQFF.

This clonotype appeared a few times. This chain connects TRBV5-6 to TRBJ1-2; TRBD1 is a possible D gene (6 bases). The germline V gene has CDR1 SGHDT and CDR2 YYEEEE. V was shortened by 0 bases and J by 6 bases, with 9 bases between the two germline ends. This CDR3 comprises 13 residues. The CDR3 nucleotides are TGTGCCAGCAGCTTGGACAGGGTTGATGGCTACACCTTC. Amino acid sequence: CASSLDRVDGYTF.

CDR3 residues: CASSFGPRGLNTEAFF. DNA for the CDR3: TGTGCCAGCAGCTTCGGGCCCAGGGGGCTAAACACTGAAGCTTTCTTT. The genes are TRBV7-9 and TRBJ1-1; 8 positions match TRBD1. The ends lost 3 bases at V and 2 bases at J; junction bases unmatched: 8. CDR3 size: 16 residues. Germline values: CDR1 SEHNR, CDR2 FQNEAQ (reference sequence).

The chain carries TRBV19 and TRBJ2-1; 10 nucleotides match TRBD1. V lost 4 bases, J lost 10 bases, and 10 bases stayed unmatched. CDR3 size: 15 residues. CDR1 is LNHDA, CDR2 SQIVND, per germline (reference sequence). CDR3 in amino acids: CASSTPGTGVVEQFF. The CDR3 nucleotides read TGTGCCAGTAGTACACCCGGGACAGGGGTGGTGGAGCAGTTCTTC. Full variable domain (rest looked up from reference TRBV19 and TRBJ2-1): DGGITQSPKYLFRKEGQNVTLSCEQNLNHDAMYWYRQDPGQGLRLIYYSQIVNDFQKGDIAEGYSVSREKKESFPLTVTSAQKNPTAFYLCASSTPGTGVVEQFFGPGTRLTVL.

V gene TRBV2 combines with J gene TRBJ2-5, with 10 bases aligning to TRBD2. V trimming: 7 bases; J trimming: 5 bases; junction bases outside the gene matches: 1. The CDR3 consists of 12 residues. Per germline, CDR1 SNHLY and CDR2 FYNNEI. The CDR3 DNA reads TGTGCCAGCATACTAGCGGGGGAGACCCAGTACTTC. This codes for CASILAGETQYF.

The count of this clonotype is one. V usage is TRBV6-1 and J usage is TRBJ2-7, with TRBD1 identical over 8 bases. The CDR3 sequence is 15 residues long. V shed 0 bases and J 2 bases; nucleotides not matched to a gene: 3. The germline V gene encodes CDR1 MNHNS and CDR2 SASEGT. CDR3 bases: TGTGCCAGCAGTGAAGCCCTGACAGGGGCCTACGAGCAGTACTTC. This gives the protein CASSEALTGAYEQYF.

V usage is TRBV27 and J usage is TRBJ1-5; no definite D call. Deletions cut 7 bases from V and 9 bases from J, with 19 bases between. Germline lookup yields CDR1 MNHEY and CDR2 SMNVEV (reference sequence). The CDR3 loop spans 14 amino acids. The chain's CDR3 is CASNPRAANGPQHF. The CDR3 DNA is TGTGCCAGCAACCCACGGGCCGCAAATGGGCCCCAGCATTTT.